A selection of T cell receptor beta chains follows, all from one sample in a study of shared clonotypes between healthy human individuals. The assay was immunoSEQ multiplex PCR, and TCRdb's table has in-frame clones only and misses some. The table lists about 2,200,000 clones, about 92% of them singletons, with around 1.7% in the top ten. The material sequenced was naive CD8+ T cells from PBMCs. The receptors shown here come from a man aged 18 to 29 in good health. Some clones in this sample may be carry-over from other donors' samples. Each CDR3 is given with its conserved first and last residue. Each record gives: D gene, clone size, J gene, V gene, CDR3 DNA, CDR3 protein. D genes are given only for firm matches. Clone size is given for some rows only: seen once, a few or many times, or a class if the clone is expanded.

TRBD1 . TRBJ2-6 TRBV7-9 TGTGCCAGCAGAACCGGGACAGGGGCTGGGGCCAACGTCCTGACTTTC CASRTGTGAGANVLTF
. once TRBJ1-1 TRBV27 TGTGCCAGCGTCCAGGGTCCTGAAGCTTTCTTT CASVQGPEAFF
. . TRBJ1-5 TRBV6-5 TGTGCCAGCATGGTCCAGGCCGGGGCCCGTCAGCCCCAGCATTTT CASMVQAGARQPQHF
TRBD2 . TRBJ2-5 TRBV7-9 TGTGCCAGCAGCTTAGTTAGCGGGGGAGAGACCCAGTACTTC CASSLVSGGETQYF
TRBD2 once TRBJ2-3 TRBV18 TGTGCCAGTGGACTAGCGGGAGGGTGGGATACGCAGTATTTT CASGLAGGWDTQYF
. once TRBJ2-1 TRBV10-3 TGTGCCATCAGTGGGGGATCACAGTCCTCCTACAATGAGCAGTTCTTC CAISGGSQSSYNEQFF
. . TRBJ2-5 TRBV6-1 TGTGCCAGCGGGGAGAGCCAAGAGACCCAGTACTTC CASGESQETQYF
. . TRBJ2-7 TRBV7-8 TGTGCCAGCAGCCCGGCCCGCCTCTCCTACGAGCAGTACTTC CASSPARLSYEQYF
TRBD2 . TRBJ2-7 TRBV28 TGTGCCAGCAGCATAGGGCGGGGACTAGCGGGGTCCTACGAGCAGTACTTC CASSIGRGLAGSYEQYF
. once TRBJ1-1 TRBV28 TGTGCCAGCAGTTTAATGTCATCGGGACCGGCGAACACTGAAGCTTTCTTT CASSLMSSGPANTEAFF
. . TRBJ2-7 TRBV7-9 TGTGCCAGCAGCTTAAACGGTCGCGGCGCCTACGAGCAGTACTTC CASSLNGRGAYEQYF
TRBD2 . TRBJ2-1 TRBV28 TGTGCCAGCAGGATAAGCGGGACTCTTTACAATGAGCAGTTCTTC CASRISGTLYNEQFF
TRBD1 . TRBJ2-2 TRBV28 TGTGCCAGCAGTTTAACAGGGGCGAACACCGGGGAGCTGTTTTTT CASSLTGANTGELFF
. . TRBJ1-5 TRBV27 TGTGCCAGCAGCCCGGGGGGGGGAGGCCAGCCCCAGCATTTT CASSPGGGGQPQHF
. . TRBJ1-1 TRBV5-6 TGTGCCAGCAGCCCGTGGACAACCCAGGATGCTTTCTTT CASSPWTTQDAFF
. . TRBJ2-7 TRBV7-8 TGTGCCAGCAGCTTGGGCCGGGGCAGCTCCTACGAGCAGTACTTC CASSLGRGSSYEQYF
. . TRBJ1-6 TRBV14 TGTGCCAGTGGGGCGAGGTATTCACCCCTCCACTTT CASGARYSPLHF
. . TRBJ1-5 TRBV28 TGTGCCAGCAGTTTTCCAGGCCAGGGGAATCAGCCCCAGCATTTT CASSFPGQGNQPQHF